The 30 T cell receptor beta chains below were found in one sample sequenced in a study of blood T cells in healthy people across ages. It was with a sample-barcoded 5' primer and a J-beta primer mix that a second PCR of roughly 6 to 12 cycles was run. TCRdb reprocessed the 5' RACE reads with MiXCR, giving one entry per CDR3 protein. The repertoire holds some 760,000 distinct CDR3 sequences, approximately 25% seen once, with just under 9.5% in the top ten. This same sample was also part of a study on T cells of mothers and their children.

The sample was blood. The origin of the receptors is a boy younger than 18 in good health.

CDR3 region: CASSLRGPAQPQHF. For the CDR3, the DNA is TGTGCCAGCAGTTTACGGGGTCCTGCTCAGCCCCAGCATTTT. The chain recombines TRBV12-3 or TRBV12-4 with TRBJ1-5; D not certain. V gave up 2 bases and J gave up 6 bases, with 11 bases separating them. This CDR3 region has 14 residues.

The V gene is TRBV5-1, the J gene TRBJ2-7; no definite D call. Germline CDR1 and CDR2: SGHRS and YFSETQ. Trimming stripped 4 bases from V and 2 bases from J, with 10 bases between. CDR3 length: 13 amino acids. The CDR3 here is CASSADGTYEQYF. CDR3 in DNA: TGCGCCAGCAGCGCGGACGGAACCTACGAGCAGTACTTC.

In this sample, this clonotype turned up a few times. This chain connects TRBV12-3 or TRBV12-4 to TRBJ1-4, with D possibly TRBD1 on 6 matching bases. The germline V and J ends were trimmed by 3 bases and 12 bases, with 20 bases remaining between them. This CDR3 is 15 amino acids long. CDR3 sequence reads: CASSFGGPGEVELFF. CDR3 bases: TGTGCCAGCAGTTTCGGGGGGCCGGGTGAGGTAGAACTGTTTTTT.

The chain carries TRBV28 and TRBJ2-1, with 10 bases that match TRBD2. The length of the CDR3 is 16 residues. The V and J ends lost 1 base and 3 bases, in that order; junction bases with no gene match: 3. Germline CDR1 is MDHEN and CDR2 is SYDVKM. Written as DNA, the CDR3 is TGTGCCAGCAGTTTATTGCCTAGCGGGAGCTACAATGAGCAGTTCTTC. Protein: CASSLLPSGSYNEQFF.

This clonotype was counted a few times. The chain carries TRBV6-5 and TRBJ2-5; TRBD1 aligns across 10 bases. The CDR3 covers 13 residues. Germline trimming cut 10 bases from V and 5 bases from J; bases unmatched to any gene: 7. Looked up from germline, CDR1 is MNHEY and CDR2 is SVGAGI. The CDR3 protein is CATKTGGGETQYF. In DNA form, the CDR3 reads TGTGCCACCAAGACAGGGGGCGGGGAGACCCAGTACTTC.

In its sample, this clonotype was seen a few times. V and J are TRBV6-2 or TRBV6-3 and TRBJ2-7; D possibly uses TRBD1 or TRBD2 (5 bases each). V shed 3 bases and J shed 1 base, with 13 bases lying between them. This CDR3 has 15 residues. Per germline, CDR1 MNHEY and CDR2 SVGEGT. The CDR3 here is CASSYTVGGSYEQYF. The CDR3 coding sequence is TGTGCCAGCAGTTATACTGTTGGGGGATCCTACGAGCAGTACTTC.

There are a few counts of this clonotype. The CDR3 DNA follows: TGTGCCAGCAGCTACCCTCCGACGGGCGATACGCAGTATTTT. It yields the protein CASSYPPTGDTQYF. This chain connects TRBV7-9 to TRBJ2-3; D gene ambiguous. The V gene's germline CDR1 is SEHNR and CDR2 FQNEAQ (reference sequence). The CDR3 has 14 amino acids. V dropped 4 bases and J dropped 6 bases, with 14 bases sitting between them.

A remark on this clonotype: A junction boundary mismatches the germline segment, possibly from a read error. The rearrangement joins TRBV3-1 to TRBJ2-1; D might be TRBD2 (5 bases). Germline V CDR1 and CDR2: LGHDT, YNNKEL (reference sequence). This CDR3 contains 13 residues. CDR3 sequence reads: CVSSPYEGSEQFF. CDR3 DNA: TGTGTCAGCAGCCCTTACGAGGGTAGTGAGCAGTTCTTC.

J is TRBJ1-1 and V is TRBV6-2 or TRBV6-3, with D tentatively TRBD1 (5 bases). Per germline, CDR1 MNHEY and CDR2 SVGEGT. The CDR3 has 14 residues. V lost 6 bases and J 3 bases, leaving 14 bases between the germline ends. In DNA form, the CDR3 reads TGTGCCAGCAGACGATTTCTGGGGGACACTGAAGCTTTCTTT. Its protein product is CASRRFLGDTEAFF.

V gene TRBV20-1 combines with J gene TRBJ2-1; D is undetermined. The V and J ends lost 3 bases and 3 bases respectively, with 9 bases between them. Per germline, CDR1 DFQATT and CDR2 SNEGSKA (reference sequence). This CDR3 comprises 13 residues. In nucleotides, the CDR3 is TGCAGTGCTAGTCCTTCAAACTACAATGAGCAGTTCTTC. Its translation is CSASPSNYNEQFF.

The J gene is TRBJ2-3, the V gene TRBV12-3 or TRBV12-4; weak D call: TRBD1 (5 bases). With 7 bases removed from V and 0 bases from J, the gap between germline ends came to 14 bases. There are 15 residues in the CDR3. As DNA, the CDR3 is TGTGCCAGCAACCAAGGGGAATCTAGCACAGATACGCAGTATTTT. Protein product: CASNQGESSTDTQYF.

This chain links TRBV28 with TRBJ2-5; 8 positions match TRBD2. Losses at the gene ends were 2 bases for V and 4 bases for J; bases not matched to a gene: 3. CDR1 and CDR2 from the germline V gene are MDHEN and SYDVKM. CDR3 length: 14 residues. The CDR3 loop is CASSLEREIETQYF. In DNA form, the CDR3 reads TGTGCCAGCAGTTTAGAGCGGGAGATAGAGACCCAGTACTTC.

This clonotype appeared once. This CDR3 is CASSLAFIGTSGSDNEQFF. The CDR3 DNA reads TGTGCCAGCAGCTTAGCCTTTATCGGGACTAGCGGGAGCGACAATGAGCAGTTCTTC. The chain has TRBV7-8 and TRBJ2-5; 14 bases fit TRBD2. The J call may be wrong; the DNA end is better matched by TRBJ2-1. Germline CDR1 and CDR2: SGHVS and FQNEAQ. The CDR3 spans 19 residues.

The chain links TRBV6-1 to TRBJ2-5; 12 bases are shared with TRBD2. The J call could be wrong; TRBJ2-1 is a better fit for the DNA end. This CDR3 spans 18 amino acids. Per the germline V gene, CDR1 is MNHNS and CDR2 is SASEGT. The CDR3 here is CASSLTRASGRATDEQFF. The DNA of the CDR3 is TGTGCCAGCAGCCTTACGCGGGCTAGCGGGAGGGCCACCGATGAGCAGTTCTTC.

This chain joins TRBV7-9 and TRBJ1-3; D not resolved. V shed 8 bases and J shed 4 bases, with 6 bases lying between them. Germline values: CDR1 SEHNR, CDR2 FQNEAQ (reference sequence). The CDR3 loop spans 11 amino acids. CDR3 sequence (DNA): TGTGCCAGCCGCACCGGAAACACCATATATTTT. Protein sequence: CASRTGNTIYF.

The genes are TRBV3-1 and TRBJ2-5; D is uncertain. From germline, CDR1 is LGHDT and CDR2 YNNKEL (reference sequence). The V and J ends lost 3 bases and 5 bases respectively, with 7 bases between them. This CDR3 is 12 amino acids long. This chain's CDR3 is CASSHLDETQYF. The CDR3 DNA reads TGTGCCAGCAGCCACTTGGATGAGACCCAGTACTTC.

V is TRBV7-2 and J is TRBJ2-1; TRBD2 is a possible D gene (6 bases). This CDR3 comprises 13 residues. The V end was cut by 4 bases, the J end by 6 bases, with 10 bases between. CDR1 SGHTA and CDR2 FQGNSA come from the germline V gene. CDR3 DNA: TGTGCCAGCAGCTCCGAGGGAGGCAATGAGCAGTTCTTC. Its translation: CASSSEGGNEQFF.

This clonotype has just a few counts. This chain links TRBV7-9 with TRBJ2-1, with 9 nucleotides matching TRBD2. Per the germline V gene, CDR1 is SEHNR and CDR2 is FQNEAQ (reference sequence). Unmatched junction bases numbered 12, after V lost 5 bases and J lost 7 bases. The CDR3 has 16 residues. This chain's CDR3 is CASSPRGSGSINEQFF. The DNA of the CDR3 is TGTGCCAGCAGCCCAAGAGGTAGCGGGAGCATAAATGAGCAGTTCTTC.

The chain is built from TRBV11-2 and TRBJ2-5, with TRBD1 matching over 7 bases. The CDR3 extends over 16 amino acids. In germline, CDR1 is SGHAT, CDR2 FQNNGV. V trimming: 5 bases; J trimming: 3 bases; junction bases outside the gene matches: 12. CDR3 sequence: CASSPVTGTAEETQYF. CDR3 DNA: TGTGCCAGCAGCCCTGTAACCGGGACAGCCGAAGAGACCCAGTACTTC.

This clonotype occurred a few times. This chain joins TRBV10-3 and TRBJ2-1; 8 bases are shared with TRBD1. This CDR3 has 13 residues. The ends lost 3 bases at V and 14 bases at J; junction bases unmatched: 9. CDR1 is ENHRY, CDR2 SYGVKD, per germline. CDR3 sequence: CAISDYSTGEEFF. In DNA form, the CDR3 reads TGTGCCATCAGTGACTATTCGACAGGGGAAGAGTTCTTC.

The sample holds a few counts of this clonotype. The chain combines TRBV6-1 with TRBJ2-5, with D perhaps TRBD2 (6 bases). V was clipped by 6 bases and J by 2 bases, with 13 bases between them. The CDR3 totals 14 residues. Germline V gene sequence: CDR1 MNHNS, CDR2 SASEGT. DNA for the CDR3: TGTGCCAGCAGGAGGAGGGCCGGGCAAGAGACCCAGTACTTC. As protein: CASRRRAGQETQYF.

V usage is TRBV7-9 and J usage is TRBJ1-2; maybe TRBD1 (6 bases). The V and J ends lost 8 bases and 8 bases respectively, with 15 bases between them. Germline V gene data show CDR1 as SEHNR and CDR2 as FQNEAQ (reference sequence). The CDR3 has 12 amino acids. The DNA for the CDR3 is TGTGCCAGCTGGCACAGGGAGGAGGGCTACACCTTC. As protein: CASWHREEGYTF.

The rearrangement links TRBV3-1 to TRBJ1-2; no reliable D call. CDR1 and CDR2 from the germline V gene are LGHDT and YNNKEL (reference sequence). This CDR3 is 17 amino acids long. V shed 1 base and J shed 2 bases, with 17 bases lying between them. The CDR3 protein is CASSQGPFGSPNYGYTF. The CDR3 DNA reads TGTGCCAGCAGCCAAGGGCCCTTCGGGAGCCCAAACTATGGCTACACCTTC.

The chain uses TRBV6-1 and TRBJ2-5; 10 bases line up with TRBD2. This CDR3 region has 16 residues. V shed 6 bases, J shed 3 bases, and the junction held 10 bases outside the gene matches. CDR1 is MNHNS and CDR2 is SASEGT in the germline V gene. As DNA, the CDR3 is TGTGCCAGCAGCCCCCGACGAGCGGGAGGGGAAGAGACCCAGTACTTC. Its translation: CASSPRRAGGEETQYF.

The CDR3 sequence is CASSPGQLSYNSPLHF. CDR3 in DNA: TGTGCCAGCAGTCCGGGACAGCTCTCCTATAATTCACCCCTCCACTTT. The gene calls are TRBV6-6 and TRBJ1-6; the match to TRBD1 covers 7 bases. Germline V gene lookup returns CDR1 MNHNY and CDR2 SVGAGI (reference sequence). Trimming took 5 bases from V and 0 from J; bases not matched to a gene: 4. This CDR3 is 16 amino acids long.

This clonotype showed up just a few times. V usage is TRBV23-1 and J usage is TRBJ2-2; D call uncertain. TRBV23-1 is treated as an ORF (open reading frame) with a function not yet certain. The V end was cut by 6 bases, the J end by 8 bases, with 19 bases between. The CDR3 has 15 amino acids. This chain's CDR3 is CASRPVPRLRGELFF. The CDR3 nucleotides read TGCGCCAGCAGACCCGTCCCGAGGTTAAGAGGGGAGCTGTTTTTT.

The chain has TRBV29-1 and TRBJ2-3; D ambiguous. The CDR3 consists of 15 residues. The germline gives CDR1 SQVTM, CDR2 ANQGSEA. Trimming took off 4 bases at V and 1 base at J, with 15 bases between the two ends. CDR3 residues: CSVAQLVRRTDTQYF. The DNA for the CDR3 is TGCAGCGTTGCCCAACTCGTACGTCGCACAGATACGCAGTATTTT.

This chain links TRBV19 with TRBJ2-1; perhaps TRBD2 as D (5 bases). V dropped 0 bases and J dropped 4 bases, with 16 bases sitting between them. The CDR3 sequence is 17 residues long. In germline, CDR1 is LNHDA, CDR2 SQIVND (reference sequence). CDR3 amino acids: CASSIDHGRLRYNEQFF. DNA of the CDR3: TGTGCCAGTAGTATAGATCATGGGAGATTGAGGTACAATGAGCAGTTCTTC.

A few counts support this clonotype. This sequence joins TRBV5-1 and TRBJ2-2; no reliable D call. The V end lost 3 bases, the J end lost 6 bases, and 15 bases lay between the germline ends. In germline, CDR1 is SGHRS, CDR2 YFSETQ. The CDR3 has 15 amino acids. The CDR3 nucleotides read TGCGCCAGCAGCTCGTCTAGGTTGTGGGCCGGGGAGCTGTTTTTT. Protein: CASSSSRLWAGELFF.

The DNA of the CDR3 is TGTGCCAGCAGTAATCCGCTCCGGGGGCTGAACACTGAAGCTTTCTTT. It codes for CASSNPLRGLNTEAFF. The chain joins TRBV6-2 or TRBV6-3 to TRBJ1-1, with D possibly TRBD1 on 6 matching bases. The ends were cut back, 5 bases at V and 0 bases at J, with 16 bases in the middle. The CDR3 totals 16 residues. The germline V gene encodes CDR1 MNHEY and CDR2 SVGEGT.